The 26 T cell receptor beta chains below were found in one sample sequenced in a study of T cells after yellow fever vaccination. Using its own MiXCR run on the 5' RACE reads, TCRdb lists one record per CDR3 protein. This sample carries hundreds of thousands of distinct CDR3 sequences, roughly 17% of them seen once, and the ten largest clones take roughly 17%. The sequencing here drew on PBMCs, taken less than 6 days after the first yellow fever vaccination. The receptor set was obtained from a man aged 18 to 30 who received the YFV17D yellow fever vaccine.

The chain combines TRBV23-1 with TRBJ2-3, with 10 positions matching TRBD1. TRBV23-1 is recorded as an ORF, its role being uncertain. The CDR3 contains 13 residues. Trimming removed 7 bases from V and 7 bases from J; junction bases left unmatched: 5. Written as DNA, the CDR3 is TGCGCCAGCAAACGGACAGGGGGTAATACGCAGTATTTT. It encodes CASKRTGGNTQYF.

This clonotype has only a few counts. V gene TRBV5-1 combines with J gene TRBJ2-7; the D gene could be TRBD1 or TRBD2 (5 bases each). The CDR3 contains 15 residues. Germline V lookup: CDR1 SGHRS, CDR2 YFSETQ. With 3 bases removed from V and 2 bases from J, the gap between germline ends came to 15 bases. CDR3 residues: CASSSGPGTTYEQYF. CDR3 bases: TGCGCCAGCAGCTCCGGCCCCGGGACGACCTACGAGCAGTACTTC.

V and J are TRBV20-1 and TRBJ2-2, with D perhaps TRBD1 or TRBD2 (5 bases each). This CDR3 is built from 14 residues. Deletions cut 4 bases from V and 1 base from J, with 10 bases between. Looked up from germline, CDR1 is DFQATT and CDR2 is SNEGSKA (reference sequence). CDR3 in DNA: TGCAGTGCTATTCCGGGGCAGAACACCGGGGAGCTGTTTTTT. It yields the protein CSAIPGQNTGELFF.

V and J are TRBV7-2 and TRBJ1-5; 9 bases align to TRBD1. The V gene end was trimmed by 5 bases and the J gene end by 7 bases; junction bases not matched to a gene: 15. The length of the CDR3 is 17 residues. Germline CDR1 reads SGHTA; CDR2 reads FQGNSA. CDR3 nucleotide sequence: TGTGCCAGCAGCAGGAATCCCGGGACAGGGAACGGACAGCCCCAGCATTTT. It encodes CASSRNPGTGNGQPQHF.

This clonotype was seen only a few times. The chain has TRBV29-1 and TRBJ1-2; the D gene is possibly TRBD1 (5 bases). Germline CDR1 is SQVTM and CDR2 is ANQGSEA. V lost 2 bases, J lost 4 bases, and 17 bases lay in between. The CDR3 spans 15 residues. CDR3 DNA: TGCAGCGTTGAACGGGGGGACTCTAGCGTCTATGGCTACACCTTC. The encoded protein is CSVERGDSSVYGYTF.

This clonotype was seen more than once but under ten times. V is TRBV4-3 and J is TRBJ2-4; no clear D. V lost 0 bases to trimming and J lost 8 bases, with 17 bases between them. This CDR3 comprises 16 residues. The germline V gene has CDR1 LGHNA and CDR2 YSLEER. For the CDR3, the DNA is TGCGCCAGCAGCCAAGATTTCGCGGACCCATGGGACATTCAGTACTTC. As protein: CASSQDFADPWDIQYF.

This clonotype has only a few counts. V usage is TRBV4-2 and J usage is TRBJ2-7, with D possibly matching TRBD2 (7 bases). CDR3 size: 17 residues. Germline CDR1 LGHNA, CDR2 YNFKEQ. Trimming stripped 4 bases from V and 3 bases from J, with 22 bases between. Here the CDR3 reads CASSPELGGGVNYEQYF. The CDR3 coding sequence is TGTGCCAGCAGCCCAGAATTGGGGGGGGGCGTCAACTACGAGCAGTACTTC.

This clonotype was found a few times. This chain joins TRBV6-5 and TRBJ1-6, with a tentative D call TRBD1 (5 bases). Germline CDR1 and CDR2: MNHEY and SVGAGI. The CDR3 contains 16 residues. V was shortened by 0 bases and J by 7 bases, with 13 bases between the two germline ends. The CDR3 DNA reads TGTGCCAGCAGTTACTCGGGGGAGCAGCTGAATTCACCCCTCCACTTT. It encodes CASSYSGEQLNSPLHF.

V and J are TRBV30 and TRBJ2-7; 7 bases are a match to TRBD1. The CDR3 spans 13 residues. Germline V gene sequence: CDR1 GTSNPN, CDR2 SVGIG (reference sequence). Trimming took 5 bases from V and 2 from J; bases not matched to a gene: 6. CDR3 in DNA: TGTGCCTGGTCGAGGGACAGCCCCTACGAGCAGTACTTC. Protein sequence: CAWSRDSPYEQYF.

This clonotype was seen a few times. The chain has TRBV12-3 or TRBV12-4 and TRBJ1-1; no firm D call. V was shortened by 4 bases and J by 4 bases, with 10 bases between the two germline ends. This CDR3 is built from 13 residues. The CDR3, as DNA: TGTGCCAGCAGTTCCTATGTGGTCACTGAAGCTTTCTTT. This sequence encodes CASSSYVVTEAFF.

This clonotype showed up just a few times. The chain recombines TRBV29-1 with TRBJ2-1; 8 nucleotides align to TRBD2. The J segment lost 6 bases and the V segment lost 0 bases, leaving 7 bases of the junction unmatched. Germline V CDR1 and CDR2: SQVTM, ANQGSEA. This CDR3 has 15 residues. This chain's CDR3 is CSVEDLLAGFNEQFF. The CDR3 DNA follows: TGCAGCGTTGAAGATCTGTTAGCGGGGTTCAATGAGCAGTTCTTC.

This clonotype was seen a few times. The chain joins TRBV4-1 to TRBJ1-5; TRBD1 matches at 7 bases. The length of the CDR3 is 15 residues. V was clipped by 5 bases and J by 3 bases; unmatched bases: 7. CDR1 MGHRA and CDR2 YSYEKL come from the germline V gene. The CDR3 DNA is TGCGCCAGCAGCAGACAGGGATTAGTCAATCAGCCCCAGCATTTT. Its protein is CASSRQGLVNQPQHF.

This clonotype was seen more than once but under ten times. The chain uses TRBV6-1 and TRBJ1-5, with D perhaps TRBD1 (5 bases). CDR3 length: 15 residues. V was shortened by 6 bases and J by 0 bases, with 12 bases between the two germline ends. The germline V gene has CDR1 MNHNS and CDR2 SASEGT. Written as DNA, the CDR3 is TGTGCCAGCAGCCAGACCGGGACTAGCAATCAGCCCCAGCATTTT. This sequence encodes CASSQTGTSNQPQHF.

This clonotype was counted only a few times. J is TRBJ2-7 and V is TRBV12-3 or TRBV12-4; 8 bases agree with TRBD2. The CDR3 has 14 residues. After removal of 8 bases from V and 1 base from J, the junction contained 7 bases not matched to a gene. Here the CDR3 DNA reads TGTGCCAGCCAGTCAGGCGGGGGGTCCTACGAGCAGTACTTC. Translation: CASQSGGGSYEQYF.

CDR3: CASSYLLAGGTDTQYF. The DNA for the CDR3 is TGTGCCAGCAGTTACTTACTAGCGGGGGGGACAGATACGCAGTATTTT. The chain uses TRBV6-5 and TRBJ2-3, with TRBD2 identical over 13 bases. The CDR3 loop spans 16 amino acids. J gave up 3 bases and V 1 base, and 1 base lay outside the gene matches. CDR1 and CDR2 (germline): MNHEY, SVGAGI.

V usage is TRBV5-1 and J usage is TRBJ2-2; 11 nucleotides line up with TRBD2. The CDR3 spans 14 residues. Germline CDR1 reads SGHRS; CDR2 reads YFSETQ. The J segment lost 6 bases and the V segment lost 5 bases, leaving 3 bases of the junction unmatched. This chain's CDR3 is CASRTSGVAGELFF. CDR3 coding DNA: TGCGCCAGCAGGACTAGCGGGGTGGCCGGGGAGCTGTTTTTT.

This clonotype was seen only a few times. This chain links TRBV12-3 or TRBV12-4 with TRBJ2-1, with 8 bases lining up with TRBD1. Trimming at V came to 3 bases and at J to 5 bases, leaving 6 bases not matched to a gene. The CDR3 is 15 residues long. This chain's CDR3 is CASSFRQGANNEQFF. The CDR3 coding sequence is TGTGCCAGCAGTTTTCGGCAGGGGGCTAACAATGAGCAGTTCTTC.

The chain is built from TRBV4-2 and TRBJ1-2; D possibly corresponds to TRBD1 (5 bases). Germline V gene lookup returns CDR1 LGHNA and CDR2 YNFKEQ. CDR3 size: 13 residues. The V gene lost 0 bases and the J gene lost 8 bases, with 10 bases spanning the gap. The CDR3 coding sequence is TGTGCCAGCAGCCAAGAAATGAGACAGGGCTACACCTTC. Translated, it gives CASSQEMRQGYTF.

Ten or more counts support this clonotype. V is TRBV5-6 and J is TRBJ2-7, with 9 bases that match TRBD2. This CDR3 has 13 residues. V dropped 4 bases and J dropped 4; count of bases not matched to a gene: 3. Germline V gene sequence: CDR1 SGHDT, CDR2 YYEEEE. The CDR3 reads CASSGGGAYEQYF. The CDR3 nucleotides read TGTGCCAGCAGCGGCGGGGGGGCTTACGAGCAGTACTTC.

This clonotype has more than one count but fewer than ten. Relative to the germline gene, one junction end is altered; a read error may explain this. Here the CDR3 DNA reads TGTGCCAGCAGTATCACAGGGGGCCCTGAAGCTTTATTT. As protein: CASSITGGPEALF. The V and J genes are TRBV12-3 or TRBV12-4 and TRBJ1-1, with TRBD1 matching 9 bases. The CDR3 extends over 13 amino acids.

This clonotype was found many times. V is TRBV5-1 and J is TRBJ1-2; 8 bases agree with TRBD1. Per the germline V gene, CDR1 is SGHRS and CDR2 is YFSETQ. J lost 5 bases, V lost 4 bases, and 10 bases had no gene match. CDR3 length: 15 residues. CDR3 sequence (DNA): TGCGCCAGCAGCCCCGACAGGGGCGCGCCTTATGGCTACACCTTC. Its protein product is CASSPDRGAPYGYTF.

This clonotype was counted ten times or more. J is TRBJ2-1 and V is TRBV27; D not certain. The CDR3 length is 16 residues. Germline CDR1 is MNHEY and CDR2 is SMNVEV (reference sequence). V was trimmed by 2 bases and J by 1 base, leaving 12 bases between them. Here the CDR3 reads CASSLRTFGSYNEQFF. The DNA of the CDR3 is TGTGCCAGCAGTTTAAGGACGTTTGGATCCTACAATGAGCAGTTCTTC.

This clonotype has just a few counts. The V call is TRBV20-1, the J call TRBJ2-1; 10 bases are shared with TRBD1. The CDR3 has 14 residues. Trimming at V came to 3 bases and at J to 5 bases, leaving 4 bases not matched to a gene. Looked up from germline, CDR1 is DFQATT and CDR2 is SNEGSKA (reference sequence). Here the CDR3 DNA reads TGCAGTGCTAGCAGGGACAGGGGCCACAATGAGCAGTTCTTC. Protein: CSASRDRGHNEQFF.

This rearrangement joins TRBV4-3 to TRBJ1-1; D not resolved. The V gene lost 5 bases and the J gene lost 1 base, with 14 bases spanning the gap. CDR3 length: 15 amino acids. Looked up from germline, CDR1 is LGHNA and CDR2 is YSLEER. CDR3 in DNA: TGCGCCAGCAGCAGCACCGGACGGACGAACACTGAAGCTTTCTTT. Translation: CASSSTGRTNTEAFF.

The chain is built from TRBV7-2 and TRBJ2-3; 13 nucleotides align to TRBD2. The germline V gene has CDR1 SGHTA and CDR2 FQGNSA. The CDR3 loop spans 15 amino acids. After removal of 3 bases from V and 6 bases from J, the junction contained 3 bases not matched to a gene. This CDR3 is CASSFQTSGGDTQYF. Here the CDR3 DNA reads TGTGCCAGCAGCTTCCAGACTAGCGGGGGGGATACGCAGTATTTT.

This clonotype was counted a few times. The chain is built from TRBV5-4 and TRBJ2-2, with 8 bases fitting TRBD1. With 5 bases clipped from V and 3 bases from J, the junction kept 9 bases outside the gene matches. The CDR3 sequence is 16 residues long. Germline values: CDR1 SGHNT, CDR2 YYREEE (reference sequence). CDR3 nucleotides: TGTGCCAGCAGTTACCCCCAGGGGGCGGACACCGGGGAGCTGTTTTTT. This sequence encodes CASSYPQGADTGELFF.